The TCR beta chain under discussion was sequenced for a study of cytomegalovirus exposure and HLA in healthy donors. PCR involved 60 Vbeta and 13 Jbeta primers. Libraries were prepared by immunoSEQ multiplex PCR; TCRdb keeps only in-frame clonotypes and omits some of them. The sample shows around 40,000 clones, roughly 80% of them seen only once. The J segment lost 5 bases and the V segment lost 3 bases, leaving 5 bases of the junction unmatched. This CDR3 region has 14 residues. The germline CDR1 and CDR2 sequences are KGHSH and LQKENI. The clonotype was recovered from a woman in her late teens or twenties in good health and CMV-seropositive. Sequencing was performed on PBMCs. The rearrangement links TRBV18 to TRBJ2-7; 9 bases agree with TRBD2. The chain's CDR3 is CASSPRGGVDEQYF. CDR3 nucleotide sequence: TGTGCCAGCTCACCGCGGGGGGGCGTGGACGAGCAGTACTTC.